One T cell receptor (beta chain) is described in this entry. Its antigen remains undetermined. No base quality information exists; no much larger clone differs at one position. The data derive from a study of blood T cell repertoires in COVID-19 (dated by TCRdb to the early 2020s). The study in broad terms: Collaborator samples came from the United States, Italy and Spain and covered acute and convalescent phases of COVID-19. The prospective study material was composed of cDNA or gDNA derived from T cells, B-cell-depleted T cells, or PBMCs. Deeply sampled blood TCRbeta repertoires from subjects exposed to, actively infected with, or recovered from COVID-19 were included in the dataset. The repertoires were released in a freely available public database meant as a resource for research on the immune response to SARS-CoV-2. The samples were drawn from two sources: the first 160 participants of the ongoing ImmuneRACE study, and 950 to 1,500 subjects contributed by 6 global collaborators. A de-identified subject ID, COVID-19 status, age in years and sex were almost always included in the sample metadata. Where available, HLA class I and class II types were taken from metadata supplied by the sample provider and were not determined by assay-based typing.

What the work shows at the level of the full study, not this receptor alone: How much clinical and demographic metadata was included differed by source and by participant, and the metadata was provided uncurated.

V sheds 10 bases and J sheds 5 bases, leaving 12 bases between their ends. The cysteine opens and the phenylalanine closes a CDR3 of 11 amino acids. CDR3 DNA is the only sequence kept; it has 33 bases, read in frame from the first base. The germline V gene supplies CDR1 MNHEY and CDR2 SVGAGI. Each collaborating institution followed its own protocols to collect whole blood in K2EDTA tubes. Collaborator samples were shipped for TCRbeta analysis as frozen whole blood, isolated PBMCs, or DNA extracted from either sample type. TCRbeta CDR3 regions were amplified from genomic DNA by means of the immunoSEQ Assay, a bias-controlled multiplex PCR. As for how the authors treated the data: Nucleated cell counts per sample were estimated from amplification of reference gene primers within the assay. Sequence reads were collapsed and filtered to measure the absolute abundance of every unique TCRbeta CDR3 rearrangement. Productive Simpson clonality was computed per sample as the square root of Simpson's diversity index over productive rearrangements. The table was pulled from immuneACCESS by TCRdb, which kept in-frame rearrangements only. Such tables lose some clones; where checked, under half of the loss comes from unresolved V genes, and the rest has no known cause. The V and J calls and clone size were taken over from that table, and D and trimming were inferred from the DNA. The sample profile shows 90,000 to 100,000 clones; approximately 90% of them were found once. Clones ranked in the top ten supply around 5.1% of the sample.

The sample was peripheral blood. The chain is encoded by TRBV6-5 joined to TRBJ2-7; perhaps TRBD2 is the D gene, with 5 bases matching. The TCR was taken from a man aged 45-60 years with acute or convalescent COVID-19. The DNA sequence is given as TGTGCCATTGGAGGAGGTGACGAGCAGTACTTC. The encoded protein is CAIGGGDEQYF.